Each of the 27 T cell receptor beta chains below was sequenced from the same sample in a study of blood T cell repertoires in COVID-19. The method was immunoSEQ multiplex PCR; TCRdb's version includes in-frame clones alone and lacks a portion of them. The sample yields about 200,000 clones, 83% seen once. Sequenced input: PBMCs or T cells enriched from blood (not recorded which). The receptors come from a woman in her forties or fifties who had been exposed to COVID-19.

The rearrangement links TRBV10-3 to TRBJ1-2; D call uncertain. The CDR3 runs to 12 residues. V gave up 7 bases and J gave up 1 base, with 7 bases separating them. Germline V gene sequence: CDR1 ENHRY, CDR2 SYGVKD. CDR3 sequence (DNA): TGTGCCATCAAGTACAGTAACTATGGCTACACCTTC. Protein product: CAIKYSNYGYTF.

The V and J genes are TRBV6-2 or TRBV6-3 and TRBJ2-7; 8 positions match TRBD1. V shed 5 bases and J 6 bases; nucleotides not matched to a gene: 3. The germline gives CDR1 MNHEY, CDR2 SVGEGT. This CDR3 is 12 amino acids long. In DNA, the CDR3 is TGTGCCAGCAGTACGACAGGGGTCGAGCAGTACTTC. Protein sequence: CASSTTGVEQYF.

The chain carries TRBV11-1 and TRBJ1-2, with 8 bases aligning to TRBD1. With 5 bases clipped from V and 4 bases from J, the junction kept 6 bases outside the gene matches. CDR3 length: 14 amino acids. Germline CDR1 reads SGHAT; CDR2 reads FQDESV (reference sequence). CDR3 nucleotides: TGTGCCAGCAGCGATGATACAGGGGGCTATGGCTACACCTTC. Its protein is CASSDDTGGYGYTF.

Comments on this clone: A read error is possible here, since a much larger clone lies one base away. V usage is TRBV5-6 and J usage is TRBJ1-1; D unresolved. Germline CDR1 SGHDT, CDR2 YYEEEE. The CDR3 extends over 12 amino acids. V shed 2 bases and J shed 1 base, with 3 bases lying between them. CDR3 loop: CASSFQNTEAFF. CDR3 sequence (DNA): TGTGCCAGCAGCTTTCAGAACACTGAAGCTTTCTTT. Together with reference TRBV5-6 and TRBJ1-1, the CDR3 gives the full variable domain: DAGVTQSPTHLIKTRGQQVTLRCSPKSGHDTVSWYQQALGQGPQFIFQYYEEEERQRGNFPDRFSGHQFPNYSSELNVNALLLGDSALYLCASSFQNTEAFFGQGTRLTVV.

The chain is built from TRBV19 and TRBJ2-1; TRBD1 aligns across 8 bases. The CDR3 totals 16 residues. Germline-derived CDR1 and CDR2 are LNHDA and SQIVND (reference sequence). The V and J ends lost 5 bases and 7 bases, in that order; junction bases with no gene match: 13. CDR3 amino acids: CASSQPGTGGMNEQFF. CDR3 bases: TGTGCCAGTAGTCAACCTGGTACAGGGGGTATGAATGAGCAGTTCTTC.

Only a few counts were recorded for this clone. This chain uses TRBV19 with TRBJ1-5; unclear D gene. CDR1 is LNHDA and CDR2 is SQIVND in the germline V gene (reference sequence). The V gene lost 3 bases and the J gene lost 3 bases, with 12 bases spanning the gap. This CDR3 is 15 amino acids long. The CDR3 is CASSIATPNNQPQHF. Here the CDR3 DNA reads TGTGCCAGTAGTATCGCGACACCCAACAATCAGCCCCAGCATTTT.

V is TRBV3-1 (or the pseudogene TRBV3-2) and J is TRBJ1-1; TRBD1 might be the D (5 bases). Trimming took off 1 base at V and 4 bases at J, with 10 bases between the two ends. The germline V gene has CDR1 LGHDT and CDR2 YNNKEL (reference sequence). The CDR3 loop spans 14 amino acids. In nucleotides, the CDR3 is TGTGCCAGCAGCCAAGCACGTAGGGGCACTGAAGCTTTCTTT. It translates to CASSQARRGTEAFF.

The rearrangement joins TRBV5-5 to TRBJ2-2; TRBD1 might be the D (6 bases). In germline, CDR1 is SGHKS, CDR2 YYEKEE (reference sequence). CDR3 length equals 16 residues. Trimming took 0 bases from V and 2 from J, leaving 11 bases between them. CDR3 sequence reads: CASSLDGQQNTGELFF. CDR3 nucleotides: TGTGCCAGCAGCTTGGACGGACAGCAAAACACCGGGGAGCTGTTTTTT.

The chain couples TRBV10-3 to TRBJ1-5; 8 positions agree with TRBD1. Germline V gives CDR1 ENHRY, CDR2 SYGVKD. The CDR3 is 14 amino acids. Germline trimming cut 0 bases from V and 7 bases from J; bases unmatched to any gene: 2. The CDR3, as DNA: TGTGCCATCAGTGAGTCGAGGACAGGGCAGCCCCAGCATTTT. This sequence encodes CAISESRTGQPQHF.

The genes are TRBV7-9 and TRBJ2-5; D might be TRBD2 (5 bases). The CDR3 is made up of 16 amino acids. V gave up 1 base and J gave up 7 bases, with 19 bases separating them. Looked up from germline, CDR1 is SEHNR and CDR2 is FQNEAQ (reference sequence). CDR3 DNA: TGTGCCAGCAGCTTAGGCCAAGGACTGCCAACAAGGACCCAGTACTTC. This gives the protein CASSLGQGLPTRTQYF.

This chain joins TRBV30 and TRBJ1-1; tentatively, D is TRBD1 (5 bases). Trimming pared 4 bases from V and 1 base from J, leaving 13 bases between. Germline V gene lookup returns CDR1 GTSNPN and CDR2 SVGIG (reference sequence). The CDR3 consists of 14 residues. For the CDR3, the DNA is TGTGCCTGGACGTGGGGGGATGGGAACACTGAAGCTTTCTTT. It is translated as CAWTWGDGNTEAFF.

The chain links TRBV28 to TRBJ2-3; TRBD2 matches at 7 bases. J was trimmed by 7 bases and V by 3 bases; bases with no gene match: 7. Germline loops: CDR1 MDHEN, CDR2 SYDVKM. The CDR3 has 14 residues. For the CDR3, the DNA is TGTGCCAGCAGTTTCGTACAGCGGGGTCATACGCAGTATTTT. The encoded protein is CASSFVQRGHTQYF.

The chain recombines TRBV4-1 with TRBJ1-4; TRBD1 is a possible D gene (5 bases). The germline V gene has CDR1 MGHRA and CDR2 YSYEKL. V dropped 0 bases and J dropped 5 bases, with 16 bases sitting between them. This CDR3 contains 17 residues. The CDR3: CASSQDGGGTANEKLFF. The CDR3 region has the DNA TGCGCCAGCAGCCAAGATGGGGGGGGGACTGCGAATGAAAAACTGTTTTTT.

The V and J genes are TRBV13 and TRBJ2-1; 8 bases agree with TRBD1. Germline CDR1 reads PRHDT; CDR2 reads FYEKMQ (reference sequence). The CDR3 contains 15 residues. After removal of 5 bases from V and 3 bases from J, the junction contained 6 bases not matched to a gene. In DNA form, the CDR3 reads TGTGCCAGCAGCCCTCAGGGGGCCCTCTACAATGAGCAGTTCTTC. It yields the protein CASSPQGALYNEQFF.

The V gene is TRBV28, the J gene TRBJ1-1; 7 bases fit TRBD1. The V and J ends lost 6 bases and 1 base, in that order; junction bases with no gene match: 8. The CDR3 length is 15 residues. Germline V gene lookup returns CDR1 MDHEN and CDR2 SYDVKM. This CDR3 reads CASRTGSGRNTEAFF. CDR3 sequence (DNA): TGTGCCAGCAGGACAGGGTCAGGCCGGAACACTGAAGCTTTCTTT.

The V and J genes are TRBV6-1 and TRBJ1-1; D not resolved. V dropped 3 bases and J dropped 0 bases, with 5 bases sitting between them. The CDR3 sequence is 13 residues long. Germline V CDR1 and CDR2: MNHNS, SASEGT. Here the CDR3 reads CASSDKMNTEAFF. The CDR3 DNA reads TGTGCCAGCAGTGACAAAATGAACACTGAAGCTTTCTTT.

The chain uses TRBV5-1 and TRBJ2-5; weak D call: TRBD1 (5 bases). This CDR3 is built from 13 residues. Trimming cost V 5 bases and J 0 bases, with 8 bases left between them. Per germline, CDR1 SGHRS and CDR2 YFSETQ. The CDR3 bases are TGCGCCAGCAGATCGACAGACCAAGAGACCCAGTACTTC. Amino acid sequence: CASRSTDQETQYF.

V gene TRBV29-1 combines with J gene TRBJ1-1; no clear D. CDR3 length equals 11 residues. Germline CDR1 reads SQVTM; CDR2 reads ANQGSEA. Trimming shortened V by 7 bases and J by 8 bases, and 14 bases separated the two germline ends. The CDR3 DNA follows: TGCAGCGGAAAGCGGGTCGAGGAAGCTTTCTTT. Its translation: CSGKRVEEAFF.

This chain connects TRBV9 to TRBJ2-2; weak D call: TRBD2 (5 bases). Trimming cost V 2 bases and J 5 bases, with 13 bases left between them. Germline CDR1 SGDLS, CDR2 YYNGEE. The CDR3 is 15 amino acids. The CDR3 loop reads CASSVEAQQTGELFF. The CDR3 DNA follows: TGTGCCAGCAGCGTGGAGGCCCAGCAGACCGGGGAGCTGTTTTTT.

This clone came up once. The chain employs TRBV5-4 and TRBJ2-2, with a weak D call TRBD1 (6 bases). Germline values: CDR1 SGHNT, CDR2 YYREEE (reference sequence). V lost 4 bases and J 1 base, leaving 11 bases between the germline ends. This CDR3 region has 15 residues. The CDR3 sequence is CASSPGTKNTGELFF. DNA for the CDR3: TGTGCCAGCAGCCCCGGGACAAAGAACACCGGGGAGCTGTTTTTT.

This clone was found a few times. CDR3 DNA: TGTGCCAGCAGCTCCAACCCGACAGGGGTCACTGAAGCTTTCTTT. Protein sequence: CASSSNPTGVTEAFF. V usage is TRBV7-2 and J usage is TRBJ1-1, with 8 bases matching TRBD1. The length of the CDR3 is 15 residues. V shed 4 bases and J 4 bases; nucleotides not matched to a gene: 8. Germline V gene sequence: CDR1 SGHTA, CDR2 FQGNSA. Using reference TRBV7-2 and TRBJ1-1 for the parts outside the CDR3, the full variable domain is GAGVSQSPSNKVTEKGKDVELRCDPISGHTALYWYRQSLGQGLEFLIYFQGNSAPDKSGLPSDRFSAERTGGSVSTLTIQRTQQEDSAVYLCASSSNPTGVTEAFFGQGTRLTVV.

The V gene is TRBV12-5, the J gene TRBJ1-2; D is undetermined. V gave up 5 bases and J gave up 7 bases, with 17 bases separating them. Germline CDR1 LGHNT, CDR2 FRNRAP. This CDR3 comprises 14 residues. The CDR3 DNA is TGTGCTAGTGGTCGGGCGGGGAGGGAAGGTGGCTACACCTTC. This gives the protein CASGRAGREGGYTF.

The chain joins TRBV10-2 to TRBJ1-3; D gene unclear. This CDR3 has 12 amino acids. The V gene's germline CDR1 is WSHSY and CDR2 SAAADI. V lost 3 bases and J 5 bases, leaving 5 bases between the germline ends. This CDR3 reads CASSEQRNTIYF. As DNA, the CDR3 is TGCGCCAGCAGTGAACAGAGAAACACCATATATTTT.

The chain uses TRBV9 and TRBJ2-2, with D unresolved. The germline V gene encodes CDR1 SGDLS and CDR2 YYNGEE. There are 12 residues in the CDR3. With 3 bases removed from V and 3 bases from J, the gap between germline ends came to 3 bases. CDR3 sequence (DNA): TGTGCCAGCAGCGCGTACACCGGGGAGCTGTTTTTT. Its translation is CASSAYTGELFF. Filled out from reference TRBV9 and TRBJ2-2, the complete variable domain reads DSGVTQTPKHLITATGQRVTLRCSPRSGDLSVYWYQQSLDQGLQFLIQYYNGEERAKGNILERFSAQQFPDLHSELNLSSLELGDSALYFCASSAYTGELFFGEGSRLTVL.

The chain combines TRBV5-6 with TRBJ2-7; D might be TRBD1 (5 bases). The germline gives CDR1 SGHDT, CDR2 YYEEEE. V was shortened by 5 bases and J by 0 bases, with 12 bases between the two germline ends. This CDR3 spans 14 amino acids. The CDR3 sequence is CASRPTEPSYEQYF. The CDR3 nucleotides are TGTGCCAGCAGACCGACAGAGCCCTCCTACGAGCAGTACTTC.

The gene calls are TRBV7-9 and TRBJ1-4; 8 nucleotides match TRBD1. This CDR3 is built from 13 residues. The junction had 4 bases not matched to a gene; V was cut back by 5 bases and J by 8 bases. Germline values: CDR1 SEHNR, CDR2 FQNEAQ (reference sequence). The CDR3 DNA is TGTGCCAGCAGCAACAGGGGGACGGAAAAACTGTTTTTT. As protein: CASSNRGTEKLFF.

The chain combines TRBV7-9 with TRBJ1-3; 7 nucleotides align to TRBD1. Germline V CDR1 and CDR2: SEHNR, FQNEAQ (reference sequence). The CDR3 covers 13 residues. With V trimmed by 10 bases and J by 2 bases, 5 bases remained unmatched. CDR3 DNA: TGTGCCATCACGGGACAGACTGGAAACACCATATATTTT. Translating it yields CAITGQTGNTIYF. The complete variable domain, with remaining parts taken from reference TRBV7-9 and TRBJ1-3, reads DTGVSQNPRHKITKRGQNVTFRCDPISEHNRLYWYRQTLGQGPEFLTYFQNEAQLEKSRLLSDRFSAERPKGSFSTLEIQRTEQGDSAMYLCAITGQTGNTIYFGEGSWLTVV.